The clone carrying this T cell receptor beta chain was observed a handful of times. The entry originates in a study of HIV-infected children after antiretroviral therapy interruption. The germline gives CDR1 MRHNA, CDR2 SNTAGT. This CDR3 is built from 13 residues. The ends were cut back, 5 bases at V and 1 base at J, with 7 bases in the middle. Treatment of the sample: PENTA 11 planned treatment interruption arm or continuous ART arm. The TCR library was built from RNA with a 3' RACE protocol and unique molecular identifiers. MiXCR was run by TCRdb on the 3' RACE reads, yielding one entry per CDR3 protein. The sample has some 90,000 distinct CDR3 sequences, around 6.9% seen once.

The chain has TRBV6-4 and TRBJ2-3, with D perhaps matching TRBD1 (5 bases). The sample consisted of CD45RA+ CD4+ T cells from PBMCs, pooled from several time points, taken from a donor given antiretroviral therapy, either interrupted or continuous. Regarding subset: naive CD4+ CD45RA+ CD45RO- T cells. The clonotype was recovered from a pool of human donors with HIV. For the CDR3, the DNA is TGTGCCAGCAGTCAACAGGGCACAGATACGCAGTATTTT. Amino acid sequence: CASSQQGTDTQYF.